Below are 17 T cell receptor beta chains sequenced from a single sample in a study of blood T cell repertoires in COVID-19. Measured with immunoSEQ multiplex PCR; TCRdb has only the in-frame clones, and not every one. Among approximately 210,000 clones listed, about 90% were seen once. Sequencing was performed on peripheral blood. The receptor set was obtained from a man aged 30-40 years with acute or convalescent COVID-19.

V and J are TRBV5-8 and TRBJ1-4, with TRBD1 matching 8 bases. Germline CDR1 reads SGHTS; CDR2 reads YDEGEE. J was trimmed by 6 bases and V by 0 bases; bases with no gene match: 4. CDR3 size: 15 residues. The CDR3 bases are TGTGCCAGCAGCTTGGGCGTCAGGGGGCATGAAAAACTGTTTTTT. Its protein product is CASSLGVRGHEKLFF.

The chain recombines TRBV7-9 with TRBJ1-4, with unresolved D. The CDR3 has 16 amino acids. The germline V gene encodes CDR1 SEHNR and CDR2 FQNEAQ (reference sequence). V gave up 5 bases and J gave up 1 base, with 14 bases separating them. CDR3 DNA sequence: TGTGCCAGCAGCCCCATTCCTGCGGAAACTAATGAAAAACTGTTTTTT. Translated, it gives CASSPIPAETNEKLFF.

This clone was found once. The rearrangement uses TRBV6-5 and TRBJ2-6; D gene unclear. The V end was cut by 5 bases, the J end by 5 bases, with 7 bases between. Germline CDR1 is MNHEY and CDR2 is SVGAGI. This CDR3 contains 13 residues. This chain's CDR3 is CASSTLWANVLTF. As DNA, the CDR3 is TGTGCCAGCAGTACTCTATGGGCCAACGTCCTGACTTTC.

V gene TRBV5-1 combines with J gene TRBJ1-5, with 7 bases identical to TRBD1. Germline V gives CDR1 SGHRS, CDR2 YFSETQ. This CDR3 is 15 amino acids long. The ends lost 5 bases at V and 0 bases at J; junction bases unmatched: 5. CDR3 coding DNA: TGCGCCAGCAGTTGGACAGGCGATAGCAATCAGCCCCAGCATTTT. It specifies CASSWTGDSNQPQHF.

The rearrangement joins TRBV4-2 to TRBJ2-3, with 7 bases identical to TRBD2. The CDR3 has 19 amino acids. Trimming removed 0 bases from V and 2 bases from J; junction bases left unmatched: 14. Germline CDR1 and CDR2: LGHNA and YNFKEQ. The DNA for the CDR3 is TGTGCCAGCAGCCAAGACCGACCGGGGAGCGGGACTTTCACAGATACGCAGTATTTT. Residues: CASSQDRPGSGTFTDTQYF.

The chain employs TRBV5-1 and TRBJ2-3; TRBD1 matches 11 bases. This CDR3 comprises 15 residues. V was pared by 4 bases and J by 6 bases, with 7 bases of the junction left unmatched. Per the germline V gene, CDR1 is SGHRS and CDR2 is YFSETQ. The CDR3 protein is CASSTGTGGYDTQYF. DNA of the CDR3: TGCGCCAGCAGCACCGGGACAGGGGGATATGATACGCAGTATTTT.

This chain uses TRBV30 with TRBJ2-7, with 8 bases fitting TRBD2. Trimming took 5 bases from V and 5 from J; bases not matched to a gene: 14. CDR3 length equals 15 residues. The V gene's germline CDR1 is GTSNPN and CDR2 SVGIG (reference sequence). The CDR3: CAWARRSGGLNEQYF. In DNA, the CDR3 is TGTGCCTGGGCACGGAGGAGCGGGGGACTCAACGAGCAGTACTTC. Together with reference TRBV30 and TRBJ2-7, the CDR3 gives the full variable domain: SQTIHQWPATLVQPVGSPLSLECTVEGTSNPNLYWYRQAAGRGLQLLFYSVGIGQISSEVPQNLSASRPQDRQFILSSKKLLLSDSGFYLCAWARRSGGLNEQYFGPGTRLTVT.

The rearrangement joins TRBV9 to TRBJ2-6, with D possibly being TRBD2 (6 bases). Germline V lookup: CDR1 SGDLS, CDR2 YYNGEE. The CDR3 has 18 amino acids. Trimming took 0 bases from V and 0 from J, leaving 13 bases between them. DNA of the CDR3: TGTGCCAGCAGCGTAGTGGAGGGTCACTTCTCTGGGGCCAACGTCCTGACTTTC. Amino acids: CASSVVEGHFSGANVLTF.

The chain combines TRBV19 with TRBJ2-7, with TRBD2 matching over 7 bases. The ends lost 9 bases at V and 4 bases at J; junction bases unmatched: 9. CDR3 length: 13 residues. The germline V gene has CDR1 LNHDA and CDR2 SQIVND (reference sequence). The CDR3 spells CASRPGGGYEQYF. CDR3 in DNA: TGTGCCAGCCGCCCGGGGGGTGGGTACGAGCAGTACTTC.

J is TRBJ2-1 and V is TRBV5-1, with TRBD2 matching 7 bases. CDR3 size: 14 residues. Looked up from germline, CDR1 is SGHRS and CDR2 is YFSETQ. J was trimmed by 1 base and V by 7 bases; bases with no gene match: 5. CDR3 in DNA: TGCGCCAGCGCAGGACTAGGGTCCTACAATGAGCAGTTCTTC. As protein: CASAGLGSYNEQFF.

The rearrangement joins TRBV11-2 to TRBJ1-4; D is uncertain. Trimming removed 1 base from V and 8 bases from J, with 14 bases in between. Germline CDR1 SGHAT, CDR2 FQNNGV. The CDR3 extends over 15 amino acids. The CDR3 DNA reads TGTGCCAGCAGCTTAGTTGGCCAGGCGGGGGAAAAACTGTTTTTT. It encodes CASSLVGQAGEKLFF.

V is TRBV24-1 and J is TRBJ2-1; the D is unclear. This CDR3 has 10 residues. The V end was cut by 9 bases, the J end by 7 bases, with 6 bases between. The germline V gene encodes CDR1 KGHDR and CDR2 SFDVKD. This CDR3 is CATGDNEQFF. The CDR3 bases are TGTGCCACCGGAGATAATGAGCAGTTCTTC.

This clone was detected only a few times. V is TRBV4-1 and J is TRBJ2-2; D may be TRBD2 (6 bases). The ends were cut back, 3 bases at V and 7 bases at J, with 15 bases in the middle. CDR1 is MGHRA and CDR2 is YSYEKL in the germline V gene. The length of the CDR3 is 15 residues. CDR3 protein: CASSQPLGRIGELFF. The CDR3 coding sequence is TGCGCCAGCAGCCAGCCACTAGGGAGGATCGGGGAGCTGTTTTTT.

The CDR3 sequence: CASKESSYNEQFF. In DNA form, the CDR3 reads TGCGCCAGCAAAGAGAGCTCCTACAATGAGCAGTTCTTC. This chain joins TRBV5-1 and TRBJ2-1; D uncertain. Trimming cost V 6 bases and J 0 bases, with 7 bases left between them. There are 13 residues in the CDR3. Looked up from germline, CDR1 is SGHRS and CDR2 is YFSETQ.

The V call is TRBV10-3, the J call TRBJ2-1; weak D call: TRBD2 (5 bases). Trimming removed 3 bases from V and 5 bases from J, with 8 bases in between. The CDR3 runs 13 residues. CDR1 and CDR2 from the germline V gene are ENHRY and SYGVKD. The DNA of the CDR3 is TGTGCCATCAGTGAAGGACTGGACAATGAGCAGTTCTTC. Amino acid sequence: CAISEGLDNEQFF.

This rearrangement joins TRBV5-4 to TRBJ2-1; 9 bases are shared with TRBD1. Losses at the gene ends were 4 bases for V and 8 bases for J; bases not matched to a gene: 10. Germline CDR1 is SGHNT and CDR2 is YYREEE (reference sequence). This CDR3 has 15 residues. The CDR3 DNA is TGTGCCAGCAGCCCCGGCACAGGGGGCAAGGATGAGCAGTTCTTC. It specifies CASSPGTGGKDEQFF.

The chain links TRBV18 to TRBJ1-5; 8 nucleotides align to TRBD1. The germline V gene encodes CDR1 KGHSH and CDR2 LQKENI. The CDR3 has 15 residues. V shed 6 bases and J 7 bases; nucleotides not matched to a gene: 11. In DNA, the CDR3 is TGTGCCAGCTCGCCCGGACAGGGATCAGGCCAGCCCCAGCATTTT. Its protein product is CASSPGQGSGQPQHF.